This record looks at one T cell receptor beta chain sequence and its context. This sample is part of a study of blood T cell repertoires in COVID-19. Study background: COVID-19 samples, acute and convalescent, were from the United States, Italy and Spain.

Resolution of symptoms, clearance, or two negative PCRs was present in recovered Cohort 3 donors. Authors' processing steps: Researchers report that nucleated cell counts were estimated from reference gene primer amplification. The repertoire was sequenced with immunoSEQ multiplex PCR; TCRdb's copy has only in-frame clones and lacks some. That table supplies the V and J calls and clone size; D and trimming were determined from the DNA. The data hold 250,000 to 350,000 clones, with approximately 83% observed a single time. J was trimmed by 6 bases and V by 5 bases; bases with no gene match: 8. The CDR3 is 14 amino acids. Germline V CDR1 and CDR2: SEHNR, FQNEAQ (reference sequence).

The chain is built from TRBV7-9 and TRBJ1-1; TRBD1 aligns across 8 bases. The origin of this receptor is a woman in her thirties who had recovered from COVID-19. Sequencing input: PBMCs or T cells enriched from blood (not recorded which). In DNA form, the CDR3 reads TGTGCCAGCAGCCCCGACAGGGGTAGGGCTGAAGCTTTCTTT. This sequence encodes CASSPDRGRAEAFF.